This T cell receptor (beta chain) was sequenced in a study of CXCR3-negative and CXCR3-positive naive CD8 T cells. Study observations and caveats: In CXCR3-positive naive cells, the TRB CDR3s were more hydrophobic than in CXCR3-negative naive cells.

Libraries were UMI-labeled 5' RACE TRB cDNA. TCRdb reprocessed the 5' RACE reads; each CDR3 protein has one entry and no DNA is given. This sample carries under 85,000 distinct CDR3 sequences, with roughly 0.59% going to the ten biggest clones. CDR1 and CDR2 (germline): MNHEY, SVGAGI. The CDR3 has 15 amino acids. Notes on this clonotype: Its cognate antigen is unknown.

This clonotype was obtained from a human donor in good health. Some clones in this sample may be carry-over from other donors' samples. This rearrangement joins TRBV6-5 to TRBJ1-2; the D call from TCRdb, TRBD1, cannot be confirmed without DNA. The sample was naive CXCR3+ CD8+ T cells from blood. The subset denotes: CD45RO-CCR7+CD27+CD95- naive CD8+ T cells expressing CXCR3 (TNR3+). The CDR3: CASSYSEGAGYGYTF.